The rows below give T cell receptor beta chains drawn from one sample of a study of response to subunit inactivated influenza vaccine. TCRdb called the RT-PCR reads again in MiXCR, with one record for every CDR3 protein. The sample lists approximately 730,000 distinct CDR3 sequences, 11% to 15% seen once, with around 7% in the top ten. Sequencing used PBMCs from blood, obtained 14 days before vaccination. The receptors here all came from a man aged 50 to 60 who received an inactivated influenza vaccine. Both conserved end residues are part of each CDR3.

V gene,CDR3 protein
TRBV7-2,CASSLDSRAGTNF
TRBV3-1,CASSQGTKYEQFF
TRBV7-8,CASSPFWDGGPSTDTQYF
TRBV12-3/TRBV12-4,CASTRIAGGNTGELFF
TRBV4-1,CASSQRGTTTTEAFF
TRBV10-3,CAISVGSPSTDTQYF
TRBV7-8,CASSLAVVRGTVEQYF
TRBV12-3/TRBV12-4,CASSRGTGGAEQFF
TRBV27,CASSMPGNEQFF
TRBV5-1,CASSLGQPNYGYTF
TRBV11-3,CASSSRQGEGQPQHF
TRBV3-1,CASRNYPTGPPGQETQYF
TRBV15,CATSRDLERGYTF
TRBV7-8,CASSQGTGANNEQFF
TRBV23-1,CASSQSIARDTEAFF
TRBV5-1,CASSLALRELPDTQYF
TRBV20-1,CSARSAGGIGTGELFF
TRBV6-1,CASRRQPSSGNTIYF
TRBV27,CASSLWGGVGNQPQHF
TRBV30,CAWSSGLEQFF
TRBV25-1,CASSEYYGRGDTQYF
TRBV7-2,CASSPWSGGNTIYF
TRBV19,CASSIRGGNIQYF
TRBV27,CASSHDRGNTEAFF
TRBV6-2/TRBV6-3,CASSRGDRGIPYGYTF
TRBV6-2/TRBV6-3,CASSYRMGQGNYEQYF
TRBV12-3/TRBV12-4,CASSLIQGAETQYF
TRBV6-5,CASSYSDVNAQFF
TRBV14,CASSFGQGKTYEQYF
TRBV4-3,CASSQDRLAVRQETQYF
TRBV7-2,CASSYTGTVNYEQYF
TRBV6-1,CASGPALATNEKLFF
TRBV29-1,CSVGRDRNSPLHF
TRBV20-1,CSARGQTGQSTGELFF
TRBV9,CASSAEVAGGQYF
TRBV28,CASSLVFGLNTGELFF
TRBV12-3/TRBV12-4,CASARNDRETQYF
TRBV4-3,CASSISGGYTGELFF
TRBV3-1,CASSQVENEQFF
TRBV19,CASSGNRDTAAAFF
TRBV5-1,CASSLGQGPNGYTF
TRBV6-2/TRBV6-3,CATLGLSSYNSPLHF
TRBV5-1,CASSNSDEQFF
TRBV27,CASSHKGPLYEQYF
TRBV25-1,CASRGTGVGYGYTF
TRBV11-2,CASSLLTSGSPRYNEQFF